This T cell receptor beta chain is from a study of T cell responses to AZD1222 COVID-19 vaccine. V was shortened by 5 bases and J by 4 bases, with 14 bases between the two germline ends. The CDR3 has 14 amino acids. Germline CDR1 reads SEHNR; CDR2 reads FQNEAQ (reference sequence). The repertoire was sequenced with immunoSEQ multiplex PCR; TCRdb's copy has only in-frame clones and lacks some. The top ten hold about 20% of the sample, which has 85,000 to 100,000 clones, roughly 93% seen once. The source was peripheral blood, collected on day 0 of AZD1222 vaccination. This sequence was found in an adult in good health. The chain carries TRBV7-9 and TRBJ2-5; D is undetermined. CDR3 DNA: TGTGCCAGCAGCCCCGAGTGGGCGAGAGAGACCCAGTACTTC. It specifies CASSPEWARETQYF. Complete variable domain (other parts from reference TRBV7-9 and TRBJ2-5): DTGVSQNPRHKITKRGQNVTFRCDPISEHNRLYWYRQTLGQGPEFLTYFQNEAQLEKSRLLSDRFSAERPKGSFSTLEIQRTEQGDSAMYLCASSPEWARETQYFGPGTRLLVL.